These 2 T cell receptor beta chains were sequenced from one sample in a study of cytomegalovirus exposure and HLA in healthy donors. In the PCR, 60 Vbeta and 13 Jbeta primers were used. Repertoires were generated with immunoSEQ multiplex PCR, while TCRdb's copy carries only in-frame clones and drops some. The sample lists 130,000 to 150,000 clones; around 80% were seen once. The material sequenced was PBMCs. All receptors come from a woman aged 25 to 39 in good health and CMV-seronegative.

This clone has only a few counts. CDR3 region: CASSQRDRGLNTEAFF. The CDR3 coding sequence is TGCGCCAGCAGCCAGAGGGACAGGGGGCTGAACACTGAAGCTTTCTTT. The V call is TRBV4-1, the J call TRBJ1-1, with TRBD1 identical over 12 bases. V was clipped by 3 bases and J by 0 bases; unmatched bases: 2. This CDR3 comprises 16 residues. From germline, CDR1 is MGHRA and CDR2 YSYEKL.

The sample holds a few counts of this clone. V gene TRBV5-6 combines with J gene TRBJ1-4, with D unresolved. Germline CDR1 SGHDT, CDR2 YYEEEE. V lost 2 bases and J lost 2, with 16 bases in between. This CDR3 spans 17 amino acids. The CDR3 loop is CASSFRSISGTNEKLFF. CDR3 DNA: TGTGCCAGCAGCTTTCGGAGCATATCCGGCACTAATGAAAAACTGTTTTTT.